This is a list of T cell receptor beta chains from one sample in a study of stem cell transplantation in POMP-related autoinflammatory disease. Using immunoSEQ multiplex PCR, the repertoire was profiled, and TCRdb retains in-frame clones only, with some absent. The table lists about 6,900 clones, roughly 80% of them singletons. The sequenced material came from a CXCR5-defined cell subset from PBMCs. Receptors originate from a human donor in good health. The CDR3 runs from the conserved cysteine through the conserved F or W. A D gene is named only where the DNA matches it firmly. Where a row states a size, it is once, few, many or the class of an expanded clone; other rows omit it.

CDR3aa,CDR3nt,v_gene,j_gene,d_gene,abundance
CASSFSLGGNEQFF,TGTGCCAGCAGCTTCTCTCTAGGGGGCAATGAGCAGTTCTTC,TRBV7-7,TRBJ2-1,NA,NA
CAWFRGRNYGYTF,TGTGCCTGGTTCCGGGGCCGGAACTATGGCTACACCTTC,TRBV30,TRBJ1-2,NA,few
CASSLSRETQYF,TGTGCCAGCAGCTTGTCCCGAGAGACCCAGTACTTC,TRBV7-2,TRBJ2-5,NA,NA
CASSEGRTTGPLHF,TGTGCCAGCAGTGAAGGAAGGACGACAGGGCCCCTCCACTTT,TRBV2,TRBJ1-6,TRBD1,NA
CASSTRDPYEKLFF,TGTGCCAGCAGTACACGGGACCCTTATGAAAAACTGTTTTTT,TRBV27,TRBJ1-4,NA,NA
CASSYASGGASETQYF,TGCGCCAGCAGCTATGCTAGCGGGGGGGCTTCGGAGACCCAGTACTTC,TRBV5-1,TRBJ2-5,TRBD2,NA
CASSQGEGGTEAFF,TGTGCCAGCAGCCAAGGGGAAGGAGGGACTGAAGCTTTCTTT,TRBV4-2,TRBJ1-1,NA,few
CASRAGQGWNSPLHF,TGTGCCAGCAGAGCGGGACAGGGATGGAATTCACCCCTCCACTTT,TRBV6-5,TRBJ1-6,TRBD1,few
CASSPRWGQNNEQFF,TGTGCCAGCAGTCCTCGGTGGGGCCAGAACAATGAGCAGTTCTTC,TRBV27,TRBJ2-1,NA,NA
CASSPGGNTEAFF,TGTGCCAGCTCACCAGGGGGGAACACTGAAGCTTTCTTT,TRBV18,TRBJ1-1,NA,NA
CASSPREGSYEQYF,TGTGCCAGCAGCCCTAGAGAGGGGTCGTACGAGCAGTACTTC,TRBV6-1,TRBJ2-7,NA,NA
CAKLRGLSGNTIYF,TGTGCCAAGCTCAGGGGCCTCTCTGGAAACACCATATATTTT,TRBV6-5,TRBJ1-3,NA,NA
CATRRAAGANVLTF,TGTGCCACCAGAAGGGCCGCTGGGGCCAACGTCCTGACTTTC,TRBV15,TRBJ2-6,NA,NA
CASSEWGTDGAFF,TGTGCCAGCAGTGAATGGGGGACAGATGGAGCTTTCTTT,TRBV25-1,TRBJ1-1,TRBD1,NA
CASSNNWAGENEEQFF,TGTGCCAGCAGCAATAACTGGGCGGGGGAAAACGAAGAGCAGTTCTTC,TRBV7-9,TRBJ2-1,TRBD2,NA
CASSLDGDIQYF,TGTGCCAGCTCACTAGATGGGGACATTCAGTACTTC,TRBV18,TRBJ2-4,NA,NA
CATSTRGQGDEQYF,TGTGCCACCAGCACCAGGGGGCAGGGGGACGAGCAGTACTTC,TRBV15,TRBJ2-7,TRBD1,NA
CASTSSLFGELFF,TGTGCCAGCACCTCCTCGTTGTTCGGGGAGCTGTTTTTT,TRBV6-6,TRBJ2-2,NA,NA
CASSDWGSYEQYF,TGTGCCAGCAGTGATTGGGGATCCTACGAGCAGTACTTC,TRBV2,TRBJ2-7,NA,few
CASSGVGANVLTF,TGCGCCAGCAGTGGGGTTGGGGCCAACGTCCTGACTTTC,TRBV5-1,TRBJ2-6,NA,NA
CSARVGTEAFF,TGCAGTGCTAGAGTCGGCACTGAAGCTTTCTTT,TRBV20-1,TRBJ1-1,NA,few
CASSPSGTGEQYF,TGTGCCAGCAGTCCTTCTGGGACGGGCGAGCAGTACTTC,TRBV6-1,TRBJ2-7,NA,NA
CASSLVGSPLHF,TGCGCCAGCAGCTTGGTTGGGTCACCCCTCCACTTT,TRBV5-1,TRBJ1-6,NA,NA
CASSLGNSGRFQETQYF,TGTGCCAGCAGCTTGGGGAATAGCGGGCGTTTCCAAGAGACCCAGTACTTC,TRBV7-9,TRBJ2-5,TRBD2,NA
CASSPQGLASGNTIYF,TGTGCCAGTAGCCCTCAGGGACTTGCCTCTGGAAACACCATATATTTT,TRBV19,TRBJ1-3,NA,NA
CASSFTRPQEFEHGELFF,TGTGCCAGCAGCTTTACTCGGCCTCAAGAATTCGAACACGGGGAGCTGTTTTTT,TRBV7-8,TRBJ2-2,NA,NA
CASSLKRGGTTDTQYF,TGTGCCAGCAGCTTAAAACGGGGGGGCACCACAGATACGCAGTATTTT,TRBV7-3,TRBJ2-3,TRBD2,NA
CASRKTSGSYNEQFF,TGTGCCAGCAGAAAGACTAGCGGGAGCTACAATGAGCAGTTCTTC,TRBV7-2,TRBJ2-1,TRBD2,NA
CASSDSFTGQNNEKLFF,TGTGCCAGCAGTGATTCCTTTACGGGACAGAATAATGAAAAACTGTTTTTT,TRBV2,TRBJ1-4,TRBD1,NA
CASSETDGNTEAFF,TGTGCCAGCAGCGAAACGGACGGGAACACTGAAGCTTTCTTT,TRBV7-3,TRBJ1-1,NA,NA
CASSLNGRGNTIYF,TGTGCCAGCAGCTTAAATGGGAGAGGAAACACCATATATTTT,TRBV7-9,TRBJ1-3,NA,NA
CASRPGGAGATEAFF,TGTGCCAGTAGGCCAGGGGGCGCCGGAGCCACTGAAGCTTTCTTT,TRBV19,TRBJ1-1,TRBD1,NA
CASSIVAGANVLTF,TGTGCCAGTAGTATCGTAGCTGGGGCCAACGTCCTGACTTTC,TRBV19,TRBJ2-6,NA,NA
CASSQDRGVLETQYF,TGCGCCAGCAGCCAAGACAGGGGCGTACTGGAGACCCAGTACTTC,TRBV4-1,TRBJ2-5,NA,NA
CASSRRGEVGTEAFF,TGTGCCAGCAGTCGACGAGGGGAGGTAGGCACTGAAGCTTTCTTT,TRBV25-1,TRBJ1-1,NA,once
CASTWTSGVTGELFF,TGTGCCAGCACCTGGACTAGCGGGGTCACCGGGGAGCTGTTTTTT,TRBV2,TRBJ2-2,TRBD2,NA
CASSLSGGSGGELFF,TGCGCCAGCAGCTTGAGTGGGGGCAGTGGCGGGGAGCTGTTTTTT,TRBV5-1,TRBJ2-2,NA,NA
CAWKWASAGSYEQYF,TGTGCCTGGAAGTGGGCCAGCGCGGGGTCCTACGAGCAGTACTTC,TRBV30,TRBJ2-7,NA,NA
CASSEQGASGELFF,TGCGCCAGCAGCGAACAGGGGGCTAGCGGGGAGCTGTTTTTT,TRBV5-1,TRBJ2-2,TRBD1,once
CASSLNPVGTDTQYF,TGCGCCAGCAGCCTAAACCCCGTGGGGACAGATACGCAGTATTTT,TRBV4-3,TRBJ2-3,NA,NA
CASSSMDRGSGGYTF,TGTGCCAGCAGCTCCATGGACAGGGGATCGGGTGGCTACACCTTC,TRBV7-9,TRBJ1-2,TRBD1,NA
CASSLFSNQPQHF,TGTGCCAGCAGCTTATTTAGCAATCAGCCCCAGCATTTT,TRBV7-2,TRBJ1-5,NA,NA
CASSGQTRRTMNTEAFF,TGTGCCAGCAGTGGCCAGACTAGACGGACGATGAACACTGAAGCTTTCTTT,TRBV25-1,TRBJ1-1,NA,few
CATSRGPEETQYF,TGTGCCACCAGCAGAGGGCCAGAAGAGACCCAGTACTTC,TRBV15,TRBJ2-5,NA,NA
CASSKDRENRYEQYF,TGTGCCAGTAGCAAGGACAGGGAGAATCGGTACGAGCAGTACTTC,TRBV19,TRBJ2-7,TRBD1,few
CASRSGADTEAFF,TGCGCCAGCAGGTCAGGGGCGGACACTGAAGCTTTCTTT,TRBV5-1,TRBJ1-1,NA,NA
CASRDRANSPLHF,TGTGCCAGCAGGGACAGGGCCAATTCACCCCTCCACTTT,TRBV2,TRBJ1-6,TRBD1,NA
CASSYTLSPSTDTQYF,TGTGCCAGCAGTTATACGTTATCCCCTAGCACAGATACGCAGTATTTT,TRBV6-6,TRBJ2-3,NA,once
CASTGGTSGNTIYF,TGTGCCAGCACAGGGGGAACTTCTGGAAACACCATATATTTT,TRBV6-1,TRBJ1-3,TRBD1,NA
CASSYSGRGLTDTQYF,TGTGCCAGCAGTTACTCGGGGAGGGGACTCACAGATACGCAGTATTTT,TRBV6-6,TRBJ2-3,TRBD2,NA
CASSLDLGNNQPQHF,TGTGCCAGCAGCTTAGATTTAGGGAACAATCAGCCCCAGCATTTT,TRBV7-9,TRBJ1-5,NA,NA
CASSSRLAVPTEQFF,TGTGCCAGCAGCTCTCGACTAGCGGTCCCCACTGAGCAGTTCTTC,TRBV7-8,TRBJ2-1,TRBD2,NA